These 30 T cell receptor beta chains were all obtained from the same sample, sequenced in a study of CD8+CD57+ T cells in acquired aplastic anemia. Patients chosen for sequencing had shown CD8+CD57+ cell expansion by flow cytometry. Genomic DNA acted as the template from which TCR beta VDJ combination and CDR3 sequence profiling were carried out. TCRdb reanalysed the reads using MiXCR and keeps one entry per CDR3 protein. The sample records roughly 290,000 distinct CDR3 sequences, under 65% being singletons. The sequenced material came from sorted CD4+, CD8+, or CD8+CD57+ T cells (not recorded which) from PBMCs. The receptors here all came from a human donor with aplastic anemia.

CDR3 bases: TGCGCCAGCAGCTTGGAAGGGGGGGCCGCCCCCTACGAGCAGTACTTC. Translated: CASSLEGGAAPYEQYF. V is TRBV5-1 and J is TRBJ2-7, with D possibly matching TRBD2 (7 bases). Germline lookup yields CDR1 SGHRS and CDR2 YFSETQ. CDR3 length: 16 residues. Trimming took off 0 bases at V and 2 bases at J, with 15 bases between the two ends. Full variable domain (remainder filled in from reference TRBV5-1 and TRBJ2-7): KAGVTQTPRYLIKTRGQQVTLSCSPISGHRSVSWYQQTPGQGLQFLFEYFSETQRNKGNFPGRFSGRQFSNSRSEMNVSTLELGDSALYLCASSLEGGAAPYEQYFGPGTRLTVT.

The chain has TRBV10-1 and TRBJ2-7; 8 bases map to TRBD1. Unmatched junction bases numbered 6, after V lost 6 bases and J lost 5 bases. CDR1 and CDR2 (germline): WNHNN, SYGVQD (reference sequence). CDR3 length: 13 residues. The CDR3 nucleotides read TGCGCCAGCAGCGCAGGGGGCTACCACGAGCAGTACTTC. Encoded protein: CASSAGGYHEQYF.

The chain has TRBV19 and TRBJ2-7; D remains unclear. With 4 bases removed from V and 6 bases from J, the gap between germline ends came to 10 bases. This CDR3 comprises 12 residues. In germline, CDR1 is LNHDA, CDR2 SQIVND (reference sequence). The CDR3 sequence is CASSNPDREQYF. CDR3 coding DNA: TGTGCCAGTAGTAACCCGGACCGCGAGCAGTACTTC.

This chain's CDR3 is CASRAGTVLEQYF. Written as DNA, the CDR3 is TGTGCCAGCAGAGCCGGGACAGTCCTCGAGCAGTACTTC. The chain links TRBV6-5 to TRBJ2-7; 7 bases agree with TRBD1. This CDR3 has 13 residues. V shed 6 bases and J 6 bases; nucleotides not matched to a gene: 8. CDR1 is MNHEY and CDR2 is SVGAGI in the germline V gene.

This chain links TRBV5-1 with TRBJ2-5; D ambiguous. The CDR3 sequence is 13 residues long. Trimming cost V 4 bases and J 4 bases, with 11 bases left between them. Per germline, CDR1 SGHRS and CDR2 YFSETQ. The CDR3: CASSHVKGETQYF. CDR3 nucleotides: TGCGCCAGCAGCCACGTAAAGGGAGAGACCCAGTACTTC.

The CDR3 coding sequence is TGCGCCAGCAGCTCCCCGAGTCCCCGACTAGCGCCCGGGGAGCTGTTTTTT. Protein product: CASSSPSPRLAPGELFF. The V gene is TRBV5-1, the J gene TRBJ2-2; 8 bases match TRBD2. Losses at the gene ends were 3 bases for V and 6 bases for J; bases not matched to a gene: 13. Germline CDR1 is SGHRS and CDR2 is YFSETQ. This CDR3 has 17 amino acids.

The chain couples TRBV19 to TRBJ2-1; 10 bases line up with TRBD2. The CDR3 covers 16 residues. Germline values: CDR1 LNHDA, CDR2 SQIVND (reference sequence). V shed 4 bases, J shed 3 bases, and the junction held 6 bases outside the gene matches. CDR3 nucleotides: TGTGCCAGTAGTACCTCTGTAGCGGGGGGCTACAATGAGCAGTTCTTC. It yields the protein CASSTSVAGGYNEQFF.

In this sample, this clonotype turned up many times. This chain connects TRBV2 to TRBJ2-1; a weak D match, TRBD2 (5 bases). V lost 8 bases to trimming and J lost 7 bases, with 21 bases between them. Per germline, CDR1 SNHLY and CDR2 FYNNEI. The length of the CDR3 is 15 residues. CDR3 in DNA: TGTGCCAGCTCCCCGCGCGGCCGGGAAGGGAATGAGCAGTTCTTC. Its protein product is CASSPRGREGNEQFF.

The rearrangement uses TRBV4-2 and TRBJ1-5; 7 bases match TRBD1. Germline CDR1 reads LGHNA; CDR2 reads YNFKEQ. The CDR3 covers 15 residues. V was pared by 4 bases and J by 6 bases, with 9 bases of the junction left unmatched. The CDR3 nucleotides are TGTGCCAGCAGCCTACTGACAGGGTTCGGTCAGCCCCAGCATTTT. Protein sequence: CASSLLTGFGQPQHF.

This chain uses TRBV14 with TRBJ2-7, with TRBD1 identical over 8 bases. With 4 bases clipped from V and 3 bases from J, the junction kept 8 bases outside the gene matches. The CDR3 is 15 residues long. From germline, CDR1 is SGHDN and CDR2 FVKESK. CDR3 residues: CASSPHRGADYEQYF. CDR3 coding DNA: TGTGCCAGCAGCCCCCACAGGGGGGCGGACTACGAGCAGTACTTC. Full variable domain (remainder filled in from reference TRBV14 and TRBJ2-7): EAGVTQFPSHSVIEKGQTVTLRCDPISGHDNLYWYRRVMGKEIKFLLHFVKESKQDESGMPNNRFLAERTGGTYSTLKVQPAELEDSGVYFCASSPHRGADYEQYFGPGTRLTVT.

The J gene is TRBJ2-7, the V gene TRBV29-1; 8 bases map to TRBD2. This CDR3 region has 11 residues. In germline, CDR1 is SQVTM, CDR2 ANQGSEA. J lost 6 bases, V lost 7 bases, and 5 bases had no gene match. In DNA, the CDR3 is TGCAGCGCCGGACTAGCCGCCGAGCAGTACTTC. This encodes CSAGLAAEQYF.

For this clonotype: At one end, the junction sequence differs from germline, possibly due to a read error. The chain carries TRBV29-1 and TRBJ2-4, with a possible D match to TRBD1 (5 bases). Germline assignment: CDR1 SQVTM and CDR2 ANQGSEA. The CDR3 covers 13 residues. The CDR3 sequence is CSVGGLAKNIQYW. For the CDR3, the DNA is TGCAGCGTTGGGGGCTTAGCCAAAAACATTCAGTACTGG. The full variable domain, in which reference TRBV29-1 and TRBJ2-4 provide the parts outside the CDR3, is SAVISQKPSRDICQRGTSLTIQCQVDSQVTMMFWYRQQPGQSLTLIATANQGSEATYESGFVIDKFPISRPNLTFSTLTVSNMSPEDSSIYLCSVGGLAKNIQYWGAGTRLSVL.

CDR3 bases: TGTGCCAGCAGCGTAGGGACACTCGGGGCCAATGAGCAGTTCTTC. It specifies CASSVGTLGANEQFF. The J gene is TRBJ2-1, the V gene TRBV9; perhaps D is TRBD1 or TRBD2 (5 bases each). Trimming cost V 0 bases and J 6 bases, with 13 bases left between them. The CDR3 covers 15 residues. Germline V lookup: CDR1 SGDLS, CDR2 YYNGEE.

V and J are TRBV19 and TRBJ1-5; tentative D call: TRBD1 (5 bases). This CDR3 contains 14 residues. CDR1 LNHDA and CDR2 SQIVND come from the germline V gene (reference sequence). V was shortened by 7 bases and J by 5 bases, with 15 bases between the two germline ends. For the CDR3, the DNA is TGTGCCAGTACTCCGCGCAGGACATATCAGCCCCAGCATTTT. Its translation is CASTPRRTYQPQHF. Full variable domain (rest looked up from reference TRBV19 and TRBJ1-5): DGGITQSPKYLFRKEGQNVTLSCEQNLNHDAMYWYRQDPGQGLRLIYYSQIVNDFQKGDIAEGYSVSREKKESFPLTVTSAQKNPTAFYLCASTPRRTYQPQHFGDGTRLSIL.

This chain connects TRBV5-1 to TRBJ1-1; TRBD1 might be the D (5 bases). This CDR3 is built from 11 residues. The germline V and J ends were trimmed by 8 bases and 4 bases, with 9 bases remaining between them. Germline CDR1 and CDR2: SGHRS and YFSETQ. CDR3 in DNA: TGCGCCAGTGGGGGTCCCACTGAAGCTTTCTTT. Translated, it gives CASGGPTEAFF.

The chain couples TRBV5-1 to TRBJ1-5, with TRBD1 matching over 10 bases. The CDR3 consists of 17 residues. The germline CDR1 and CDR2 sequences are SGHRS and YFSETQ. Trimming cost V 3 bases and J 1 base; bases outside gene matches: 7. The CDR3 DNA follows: TGCGCCAGCAGCTCTGCAGGACAGGGGGGGAGCAATCAGCCCCAGCATTTT. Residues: CASSSAGQGGSNQPQHF.

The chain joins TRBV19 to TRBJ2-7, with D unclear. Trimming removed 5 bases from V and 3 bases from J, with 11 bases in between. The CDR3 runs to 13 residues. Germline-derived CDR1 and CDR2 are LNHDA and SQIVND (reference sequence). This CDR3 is CASSRSFYYEQYF. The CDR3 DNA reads TGTGCCAGTAGTCGTAGCTTTTACTACGAGCAGTACTTC.

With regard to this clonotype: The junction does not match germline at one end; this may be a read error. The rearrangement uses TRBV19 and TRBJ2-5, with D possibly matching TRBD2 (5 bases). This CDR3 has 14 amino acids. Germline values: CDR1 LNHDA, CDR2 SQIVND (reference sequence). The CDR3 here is CASSHGGLAETQYF. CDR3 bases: TGTGCAAGTAGTCATGGAGGTCTGGCAGAGACCCAGTACTTC.

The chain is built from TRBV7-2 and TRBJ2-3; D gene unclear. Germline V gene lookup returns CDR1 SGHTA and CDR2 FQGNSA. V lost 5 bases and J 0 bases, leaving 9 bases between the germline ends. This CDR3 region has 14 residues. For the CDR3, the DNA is TGTGCCAGCAGCCCCCGACAAAGCACAGATACGCAGTATTTT. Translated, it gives CASSPRQSTDTQYF. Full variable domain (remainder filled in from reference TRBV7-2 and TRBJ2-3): GAGVSQSPSNKVTEKGKDVELRCDPISGHTALYWYRQSLGQGLEFLIYFQGNSAPDKSGLPSDRFSAERTGGSVSTLTIQRTQQEDSAVYLCASSPRQSTDTQYFGPGTRLTVL.

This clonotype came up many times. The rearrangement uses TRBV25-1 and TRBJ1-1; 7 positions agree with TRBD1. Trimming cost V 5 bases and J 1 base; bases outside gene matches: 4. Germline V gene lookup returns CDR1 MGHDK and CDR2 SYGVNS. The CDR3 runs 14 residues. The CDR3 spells CASSFGTANTEAFF. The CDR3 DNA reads TGTGCCAGCAGTTTCGGGACAGCGAACACTGAAGCTTTCTTT.

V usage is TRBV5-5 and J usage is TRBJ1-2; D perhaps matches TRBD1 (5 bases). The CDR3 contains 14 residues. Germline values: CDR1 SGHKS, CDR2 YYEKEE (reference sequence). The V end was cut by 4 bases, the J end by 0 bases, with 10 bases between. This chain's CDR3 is CASSATEANYGYTF. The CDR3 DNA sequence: TGTGCCAGCAGCGCGACAGAAGCTAACTATGGCTACACCTTC.

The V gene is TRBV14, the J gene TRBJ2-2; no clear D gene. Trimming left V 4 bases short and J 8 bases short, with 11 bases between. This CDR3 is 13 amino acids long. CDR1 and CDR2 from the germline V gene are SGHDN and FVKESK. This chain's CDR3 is CASSPRFPGELFF. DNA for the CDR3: TGTGCCAGCAGCCCCCGTTTCCCTGGGGAGCTGTTTTTT.

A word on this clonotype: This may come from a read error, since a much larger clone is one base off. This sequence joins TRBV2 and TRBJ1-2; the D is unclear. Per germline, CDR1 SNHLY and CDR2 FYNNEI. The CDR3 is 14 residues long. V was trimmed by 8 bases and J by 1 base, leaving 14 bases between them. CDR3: CASCQASRNYGYTF. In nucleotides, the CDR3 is TGTGCCAGCTGCCAGGCTAGTCGTAACTATGGCTACACCTTC.

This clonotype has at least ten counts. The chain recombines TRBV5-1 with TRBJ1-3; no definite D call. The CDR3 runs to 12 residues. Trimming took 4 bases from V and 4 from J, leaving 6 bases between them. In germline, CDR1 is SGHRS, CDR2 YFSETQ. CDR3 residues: CASSPGGNTIYF. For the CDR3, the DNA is TGCGCCAGCAGCCCCGGAGGAAACACCATATATTTT. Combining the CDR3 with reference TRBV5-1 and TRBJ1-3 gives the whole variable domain KAGVTQTPRYLIKTRGQQVTLSCSPISGHRSVSWYQQTPGQGLQFLFEYFSETQRNKGNFPGRFSGRQFSNSRSEMNVSTLELGDSALYLCASSPGGNTIYFGEGSWLTVV.

Here the CDR3 DNA reads TGTGCCAGTCTCAGGGGGAACACTGAAGCTTTCTTT. Residues: CASLRGNTEAFF. The genes are TRBV2 and TRBJ1-1; possible D gene TRBD1, 6 bases. Germline V lookup: CDR1 SNHLY, CDR2 FYNNEI. V lost 9 bases and J lost 1, with 9 bases in between. The length of the CDR3 is 12 residues.

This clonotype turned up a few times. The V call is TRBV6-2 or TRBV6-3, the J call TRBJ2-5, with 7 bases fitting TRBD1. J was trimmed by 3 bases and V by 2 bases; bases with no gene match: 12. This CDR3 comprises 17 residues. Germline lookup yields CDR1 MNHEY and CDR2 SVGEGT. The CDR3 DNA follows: TGTGCCAGCAGTTACCCCCGGGACAGATTCGAAAAAGAGACCCAGTACTTC. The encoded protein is CASSYPRDRFEKETQYF.

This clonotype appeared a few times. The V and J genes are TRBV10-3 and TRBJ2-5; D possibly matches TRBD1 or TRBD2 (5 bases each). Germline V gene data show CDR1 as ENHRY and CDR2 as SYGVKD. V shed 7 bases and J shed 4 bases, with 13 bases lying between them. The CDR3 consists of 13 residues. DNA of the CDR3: TGTGCCATCACCCCCCGGGACGGAGAGACCCAGTACTTC. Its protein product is CAITPRDGETQYF.

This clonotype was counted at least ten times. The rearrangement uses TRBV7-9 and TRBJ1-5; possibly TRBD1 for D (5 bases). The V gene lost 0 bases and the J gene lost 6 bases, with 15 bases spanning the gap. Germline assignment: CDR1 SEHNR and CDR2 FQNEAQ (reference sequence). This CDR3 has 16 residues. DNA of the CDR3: TGTGCCAGCAGCTTAGCGCACGCTCAGGGAGGTCAGCCCCAGCATTTT. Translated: CASSLAHAQGGQPQHF.

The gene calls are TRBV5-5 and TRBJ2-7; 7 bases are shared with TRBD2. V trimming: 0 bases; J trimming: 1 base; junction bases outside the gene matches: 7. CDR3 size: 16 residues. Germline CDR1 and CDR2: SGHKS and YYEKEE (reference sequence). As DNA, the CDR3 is TGTGCCAGCAGCTTGGAGGAGCGGGGACGATCCTACGAGCAGTACTTC. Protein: CASSLEERGRSYEQYF.

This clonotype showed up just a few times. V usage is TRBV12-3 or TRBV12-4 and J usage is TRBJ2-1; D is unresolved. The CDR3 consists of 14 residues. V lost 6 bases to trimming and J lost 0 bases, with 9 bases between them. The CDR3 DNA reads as TGTGCCAGCAGCTATCTTAGCTCCTACAATGAGCAGTTCTTC. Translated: CASSYLSSYNEQFF.